Shown below are 20 T cell receptor beta chains from a single sample sequenced in a study of control samples from healthy donors and cancer patients. Method: immunoSEQ multiplex PCR; TCRdb's copy keeps in-frame clones and lacks some. The sample includes under 200,000 clones, 96% of them seen just once. Sequenced: blood. These TCRs come from a woman in her twenties or thirties in good health.

V is TRBV7-9 and J is TRBJ1-5; tentative D call: TRBD1 (5 bases). This CDR3 has 14 residues. V was shortened by 4 bases and J by 6 bases, with 13 bases between the two germline ends. Germline assignment: CDR1 SEHNR and CDR2 FQNEAQ (reference sequence). CDR3 in amino acids: CASSSGGTGQPQHF. In DNA, the CDR3 is TGTGCCAGCAGCTCGGGGGGGACGGGTCAGCCCCAGCATTTT.

The rearrangement joins TRBV11-2 to TRBJ2-3; the D gene is possibly TRBD1 (6 bases). Trimming took 2 bases from V and 3 from J, leaving 18 bases between them. The CDR3 has 17 amino acids. Germline assignment: CDR1 SGHAT and CDR2 FQNNGV. The CDR3 DNA reads TGTGCCAGCAGCTTATCGGGACAAGGGGTTGGGACAGATACGCAGTATTTT. It codes for CASSLSGQGVGTDTQYF.

V usage is TRBV28 and J usage is TRBJ2-3; 11 nucleotides line up with TRBD2. Germline V CDR1 and CDR2: MDHEN, SYDVKM. V lost 5 bases and J lost 4; bases outside the gene matches: 8. This CDR3 region has 16 residues. CDR3 sequence reads: CASSGRTSGPADTQYF. CDR3 DNA sequence: TGTGCCAGCAGTGGCCGGACTAGCGGGCCAGCAGATACGCAGTATTTT.

The chain is built from TRBV4-1 and TRBJ2-3; 7 positions match TRBD2. The CDR3 covers 14 residues. J was trimmed by 8 bases and V by 3 bases; bases with no gene match: 8. The germline CDR1 and CDR2 sequences are MGHRA and YSYEKL. The CDR3 sequence: CASSHVAGEGTQYF. Here the CDR3 DNA reads TGCGCCAGCAGCCATGTGGCGGGAGAAGGTACGCAGTATTTT.

This chain connects TRBV11-2 to TRBJ2-5; D perhaps matches TRBD1 (5 bases). V lost 5 bases and J lost 7, with 17 bases in between. This CDR3 is 14 amino acids long. The germline CDR1 and CDR2 sequences are SGHAT and FQNNGV. This CDR3 is CASSPGNLQVTQYF. The DNA for the CDR3 is TGTGCCAGCAGCCCAGGGAATCTTCAGGTGACCCAGTACTTC.

The chain couples TRBV5-1 to TRBJ1-6; D gene uncertain. This CDR3 has 16 amino acids. Germline V lookup: CDR1 SGHRS, CDR2 YFSETQ. V was cut by 0 bases and J by 7 bases, with 14 bases left in between. The chain's CDR3 is CASSLAGGWRNSPLHF. The CDR3 DNA follows: TGCGCCAGCAGCTTGGCGGGAGGATGGCGGAATTCACCCCTCCACTTT.

The V call is TRBV30, the J call TRBJ1-3; D is perhaps TRBD1 (6 bases). The germline V and J ends were trimmed by 2 bases and 3 bases, with 11 bases remaining between them. The CDR3 runs to 14 residues. The germline V gene encodes CDR1 GTSNPN and CDR2 SVGIG (reference sequence). The CDR3 region is CAWSSPGDGNTIYF. CDR3 coding DNA: TGTGCCTGGAGTTCCCCAGGGGATGGAAACACCATATATTTT.

V usage is TRBV4-1 and J usage is TRBJ2-3; TRBD2 agrees at 8 bases. Germline loops: CDR1 MGHRA, CDR2 YSYEKL. This CDR3 has 14 amino acids. V lost 0 bases to trimming and J lost 11 bases; unmatched junction nucleotides: 7. CDR3 in amino acids: CASSQEIGSGKQYF. In DNA form, the CDR3 reads TGCGCCAGCAGCCAAGAGATTGGTAGCGGGAAGCAGTATTTT.

The chain couples TRBV25-1 to TRBJ2-3, with unresolved D. This CDR3 spans 13 amino acids. V lost 2 bases and J 7 bases, leaving 10 bases between the germline ends. CDR1 and CDR2 from the germline V gene are MGHDK and SYGVNS. The CDR3 loop reads CASSEGLSNTQYF. The CDR3 nucleotides read TGTGCCAGCAGTGAAGGCCTTTCAAATACGCAGTATTTT.

The chain has TRBV3-1 (or the pseudogene TRBV3-2) and TRBJ2-3, with D perhaps TRBD1 (6 bases). Germline V gene data show CDR1 as LGHDT and CDR2 as YNNKEL (reference sequence). V lost 3 bases and J 3 bases, leaving 13 bases between the germline ends. This CDR3 is 15 amino acids long. The CDR3 here is CASSQYGRGTDTQYF. DNA for the CDR3: TGTGCCAGCAGCCAGTACGGCAGGGGAACAGATACGCAGTATTTT.

This chain links TRBV2 with TRBJ1-4; D unclear. CDR1 and CDR2 from the germline V gene are SNHLY and FYNNEI. The CDR3 sequence is 14 residues long. The germline V and J ends were trimmed by 1 base and 6 bases, with 9 bases remaining between them. This CDR3 reads CASSEGKSYEKLFF. CDR3 nucleotide sequence: TGTGCCAGCAGTGAAGGGAAAAGCTATGAAAAACTGTTTTTT.

The chain uses TRBV3-1 (or the pseudogene TRBV3-2) and TRBJ1-1; TRBD1 might be the D (6 bases). Trimming removed 5 bases from V and 1 base from J, with 14 bases in between. CDR1 and CDR2 (germline): LGHDT, YNNKEL (reference sequence). This CDR3 has 15 amino acids. DNA for the CDR3: TGTGCCAGCAGCGGACGACTGACAGGGAACACTGAAGCTTTCTTT. Protein product: CASSGRLTGNTEAFF.

The V call is TRBV4-1, the J call TRBJ2-7; possible D gene TRBD1, 5 bases. The CDR3 spans 14 residues. The V gene's germline CDR1 is MGHRA and CDR2 YSYEKL. Trimming took off 4 bases at V and 3 bases at J, with 13 bases between the two ends. CDR3 loop: CASSPKDTFYEQYF. The CDR3 DNA sequence: TGCGCCAGCAGCCCGAAGGACACCTTCTACGAGCAGTACTTC.

The chain is built from TRBV5-4 and TRBJ1-1; 10 nucleotides agree with TRBD1. Germline CDR1 SGHNT, CDR2 YYREEE (reference sequence). There are 16 residues in the CDR3. J lost 4 bases, V lost 4 bases, and 10 bases had no gene match. This CDR3 reads CASSPPFRTGGTEAFF. As DNA, the CDR3 is TGTGCCAGCAGCCCTCCCTTCCGGACAGGGGGCACTGAAGCTTTCTTT.

The chain carries TRBV19 and TRBJ2-6; no clear D gene. The CDR3 length is 16 residues. Per germline, CDR1 LNHDA and CDR2 SQIVND (reference sequence). V lost 4 bases to trimming and J lost 2 bases, with 12 bases between them. The CDR3 region has the DNA TGTGCCAGTAGTAAGGACGGCCCCGCTGGGGCCAACGTCCTGACTTTC. Translation: CASSKDGPAGANVLTF.

The chain has TRBV6-5 and TRBJ2-2; D is ambiguous. Per the germline V gene, CDR1 is MNHEY and CDR2 is SVGAGI. The CDR3 spans 14 residues. V gave up 6 bases and J gave up 7 bases, with 15 bases separating them. In DNA, the CDR3 is TGTGCCAGCAGAACTTTATGGGGTAACGGGGAGCTGTTTTTT. Residues: CASRTLWGNGELFF.

The chain combines TRBV5-1 with TRBJ1-1, with unresolved D. The CDR3 contains 13 residues. V was clipped by 2 bases and J by 4 bases, with 9 bases between them. Germline V gene lookup returns CDR1 SGHRS and CDR2 YFSETQ. The chain's CDR3 is CASSFGSGTEAFF. The CDR3 nucleotides read TGCGCCAGCAGCTTCGGATCCGGCACTGAAGCTTTCTTT.

J is TRBJ2-2 and V is TRBV19, with 7 bases that match TRBD2. The CDR3 runs to 16 residues. Germline values: CDR1 LNHDA, CDR2 SQIVND (reference sequence). With V trimmed by 6 bases and J by 6 bases, 13 bases remained unmatched. CDR3 DNA sequence: TGTGCCAGTAGAAGGGCTGTGTCTAGCGGTGCCGGGGAGCTGTTTTTT. Its protein product is CASRRAVSSGAGELFF.

The chain carries TRBV5-1 and TRBJ2-1; D possibly corresponds to TRBD2 (5 bases). The CDR3 length is 15 residues. V lost 5 bases to trimming and J lost 1 base, with 13 bases between them. The germline V gene has CDR1 SGHRS and CDR2 YFSETQ. The DNA for the CDR3 is TGCGCCAGCAGTCGACACAGCGGATCCTACAATGAGCAGTTCTTC. Translated, it gives CASSRHSGSYNEQFF.

This chain uses TRBV7-8 with TRBJ2-2; D is possibly TRBD1 (6 bases). V was trimmed by 4 bases and J by 0 bases, leaving 15 bases between them. CDR3 length: 17 amino acids. Germline loops: CDR1 SGHVS, CDR2 FQNEAQ. The CDR3 DNA reads TGTGCCAGCAGCTCCTTCGTAGGGACAACGAACACCGGGGAGCTGTTTTTT. It encodes CASSSFVGTTNTGELFF.